This TCR beta chain was sequenced during a study of T cell responses to AZD1222 COVID-19 vaccine. Study-level findings and limits: Donors were chiefly white British, with a greater number of females, and clonal diversity was perhaps underestimated. Two AZD1222 doses significantly raised spike-specific TCR breadth and depth over controls.

Turning to this clone: The antigen is undetermined.

The method was immunoSEQ multiplex PCR; TCRdb's version includes in-frame clones alone and lacks a portion of them. The sample records 98,000 or so clones, over 75% being singletons. The sample consisted of peripheral blood, taken on day 0 of AZD1222 vaccination. The sequence was obtained from an adult in good health.

CDR3 amino acids: CASRGYTAYEQYF. Written as DNA, the CDR3 is TGTGCCAGCAGGGGATACACCGCCTACGAGCAGTACTTC. The rearrangement uses TRBV7-2 and TRBJ2-7; D not resolved. Between the trimmed V and J ends, which lost 6 bases and 2 bases, there was a span of 11 bases. The CDR3 runs to 13 residues. Germline loops: CDR1 SGHTA, CDR2 FQGNSA.